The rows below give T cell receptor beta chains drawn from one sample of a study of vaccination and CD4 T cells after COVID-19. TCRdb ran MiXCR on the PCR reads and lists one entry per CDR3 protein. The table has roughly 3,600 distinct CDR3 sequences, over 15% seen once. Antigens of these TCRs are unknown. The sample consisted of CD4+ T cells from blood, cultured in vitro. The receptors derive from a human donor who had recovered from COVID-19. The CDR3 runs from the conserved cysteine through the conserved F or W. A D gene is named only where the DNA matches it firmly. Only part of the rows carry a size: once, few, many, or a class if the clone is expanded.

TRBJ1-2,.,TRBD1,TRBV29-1,CSGRQGSGGYTF,TGCAGCGGACGACAGGGGAGCGGTGGCTACACCTTC
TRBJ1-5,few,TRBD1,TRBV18,CASSLQGGQPQHF,TGTGCCAGCTCTCTACAGGGGGGTCAGCCCCAGCATTTT
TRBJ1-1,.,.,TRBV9,CASSPTERRAATEAFF,TGTGCCAGCAGCCCCACCGAAAGGCGGGCGGCCACTGAAGCTTTCTTT
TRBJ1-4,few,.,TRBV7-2,CASSLEGSGEKLFF,TGTGCCAGCAGCTTAGAGGGTAGTGGTGAAAAACTGTTTTTT
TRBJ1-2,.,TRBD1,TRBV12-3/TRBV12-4,CASSSPLQGGYYGYTF,TGTGCCAGCAGTTCCCCCCTACAGGGGGGGTACTATGGCTACACCTTC
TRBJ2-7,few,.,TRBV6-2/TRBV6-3,CASSFLGQYEQYF,TGTGCCAGCAGCTTCCTCGGACAGTACGAGCAGTACTTC
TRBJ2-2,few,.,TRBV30,CAWSPGGPGELFF,TGTGCCTGGAGTCCCGGGGGCCCCGGGGAGCTGTTTTTT
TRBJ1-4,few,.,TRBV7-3,CASSLPTVATNEKLFF,TGTGCCAGCAGCTTACCGACGGTTGCAACTAATGAAAAACTGTTTTTT
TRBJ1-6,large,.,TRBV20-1,CSALRTASNSPLHF,TGCAGTGCACTCAGGACAGCTTCTAATTCACCCCTCCACTTT
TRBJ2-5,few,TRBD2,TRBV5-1,CASGLGLAGYEETQYF,TGCGCCAGTGGACTGGGACTAGCGGGGTATGAAGAGACCCAGTACTTC
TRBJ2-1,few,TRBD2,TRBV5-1,CASSRPGLEYNEQFF,TGCGCCAGCAGCCGTCCGGGACTAGAATACAATGAGCAGTTCTTC
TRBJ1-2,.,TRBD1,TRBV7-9,CASSLDGQGGYYGYTF,TGTGCCAGCAGCTTAGATGGACAGGGTGGTTACTATGGCTACACCTTC
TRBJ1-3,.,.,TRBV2,CASTSRGPGNTIYF,TGTGCCAGCACCTCTAGAGGGCCTGGAAACACCATATATTTT
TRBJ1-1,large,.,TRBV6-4,CASSPEGGNTEAFF,TGTGCCAGCAGCCCAGAAGGGGGAAACACTGAAGCTTTCTTT
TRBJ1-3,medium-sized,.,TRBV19,CASARTDSGNTIYF,TGTGCCAGTGCCCGGACAGACTCTGGAAACACCATATATTTT
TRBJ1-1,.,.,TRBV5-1,CASSLDGIMNTEAFF,TGCGCCAGCAGCTTGGATGGGATAATGAACACTGAAGCTTTCTTT
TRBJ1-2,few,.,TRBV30,CAWSVEGTNYGYTF,TGTGCCTGGAGTGTAGAGGGGACTAACTATGGCTACACCTTC
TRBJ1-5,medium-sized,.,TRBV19,CASSMWNGRDQPQHF,TGTGCCAGTAGTATGTGGAACGGGAGAGATCAGCCCCAGCATTTT
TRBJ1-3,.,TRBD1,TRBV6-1,CASSITGGVGSGNTIYF,TGTGCCAGCAGCATAACAGGGGGCGTAGGATCTGGAAACACCATATATTTT
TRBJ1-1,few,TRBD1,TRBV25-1,CASTKGQKAFF,TGTGCCAGCACCAAGGGACAGAAAGCTTTCTTT
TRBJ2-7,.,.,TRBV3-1,CASSHRVRYEQYF,TGTGCCAGCAGCCACAGGGTAAGGTACGAGCAGTACTTC
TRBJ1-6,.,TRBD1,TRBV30,CAWSRGDRVPRDSPLHF,TGTGCCTGGAGTCGGGGGGACAGGGTGCCGAGGGATTCACCCCTCCACTTT
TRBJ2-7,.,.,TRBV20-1,CSASPRADREQYF,TGCAGTGCTAGTCCCCGGGCGGATCGGGAGCAGTACTTC
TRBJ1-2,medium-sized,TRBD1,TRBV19,CASSIPRQGLYGYTF,TGTGCCAGTAGTATTCCCCGACAGGGACTCTATGGCTACACCTTC
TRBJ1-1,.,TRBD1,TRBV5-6,CASSLRQGEEAFF,TGTGCCAGCAGCTTGAGACAGGGGGAAGAAGCTTTCTTT
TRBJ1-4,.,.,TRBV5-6,CASSRAGGEKLFF,TGTGCCAGCAGCCGTGCCGGGGGCGAAAAACTGTTTTTT
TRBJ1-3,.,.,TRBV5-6,CASSSTTGLGNTIYF,TGTGCCAGCAGCTCGACTACAGGGCTAGGAAACACCATATATTTT
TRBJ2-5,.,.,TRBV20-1,CSAPGTLQETQYF,TGCAGTGCTCCCGGGACTCTGCAAGAGACCCAGTACTTC
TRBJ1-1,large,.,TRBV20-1,CSARVGAGAIEAFF,TGCAGTGCTAGAGTTGGAGCGGGGGCGATAGAAGCTTTCTTT
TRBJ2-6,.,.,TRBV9,CASSLGESSGANALTF,TGTGCCAGCAGCCTAGGCGAGAGCTCTGGGGCCAACGCCCTGACTTTC
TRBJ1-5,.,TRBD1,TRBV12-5,CASGLGQGAGQPQHF,TGTGCTAGTGGTTTGGGACAGGGGGCCGGCCAGCCCCAGCATTTT
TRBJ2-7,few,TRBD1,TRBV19,CASRDRGSYEQYF,TGTGCCAGTAGGGACAGGGGTTCCTACGAGCAGTACTTC
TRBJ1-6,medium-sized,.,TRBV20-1,CSAQTGHVSNSPLHF,TGCAGTGCTCAGACAGGCCACGTCTCCAATTCACCCCTCCACTTT
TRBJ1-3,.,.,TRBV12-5,CASGSWDSGTIYF,TGTGCTAGTGGTTCTTGGGACTCAGGCACCATATATTTT
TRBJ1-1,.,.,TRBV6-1,CASSPQLPMETEAFF,TGTGCCAGCAGCCCCCAACTCCCTATGGAAACTGAAGCTTTCTTT
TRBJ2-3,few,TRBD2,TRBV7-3,CASSLNGGAVYTQYF,TGTGCCAGCAGCTTGAACGGGGGGGCAGTATATACGCAGTATTTT
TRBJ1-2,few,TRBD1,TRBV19,CASTPDRGVYGYTF,TGTGCCAGTACCCCGGACAGGGGCGTCTATGGCTACACCTTC
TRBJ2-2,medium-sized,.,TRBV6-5,CASSWSIRELFF,TGTGCCAGCAGTTGGTCTATCCGGGAGCTGTTTTTT
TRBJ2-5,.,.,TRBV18,CASSPQGFQETQYF,TGTGCCAGCTCACCACAAGGGTTCCAAGAGACCCAGTACTTC
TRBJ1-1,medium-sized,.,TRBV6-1,CASSELAPTVGVEAFF,TGTGCCAGCAGTGAACTTGCCCCTACCGTTGGGGTGGAAGCTTTCTTT
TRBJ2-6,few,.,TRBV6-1,CASRGGSEIRQTAGANVLTF,TGTGCCAGCAGAGGGGGGAGTGAGATTCGACAAACCGCTGGGGCCAACGTCCTGACTTTC
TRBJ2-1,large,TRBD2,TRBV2,CASSPLSGGSLYNEQFF,TGTGCCAGCAGTCCCCTTAGCGGGGGGTCGCTATACAATGAGCAGTTCTTC
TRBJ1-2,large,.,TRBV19,CASSSGGYYNYGYTF,TGTGCCAGCAGCAGTGGTGGATACTATAACTATGGCTACACCTTC
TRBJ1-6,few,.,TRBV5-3,CARSLLEGRNSPLHF,TGTGCCAGAAGCCTCCTGGAGGGGCGAAATTCACCCCTCCACTTT
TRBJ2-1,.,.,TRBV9,CASSGYNEQFF,TGTGCCAGCAGTGGATACAATGAGCAGTTCTTC
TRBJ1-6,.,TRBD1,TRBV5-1,CASSFNFLGMTGGNSPLHF,TGCGCCAGCAGCTTTAATTTTTTGGGGATGACAGGGGGTAATTCACCCCTCCACTTT
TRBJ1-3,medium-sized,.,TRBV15,CATSRFRGSGNTIYF,TGTGCCACCAGCAGATTCAGGGGCTCTGGAAACACCATATATTTT
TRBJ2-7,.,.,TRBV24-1,CATSDSKTSSSYEQYF,TGTGCCACCAGTGATTCTAAAACGTCCAGCTCCTACGAGCAGTACTTC